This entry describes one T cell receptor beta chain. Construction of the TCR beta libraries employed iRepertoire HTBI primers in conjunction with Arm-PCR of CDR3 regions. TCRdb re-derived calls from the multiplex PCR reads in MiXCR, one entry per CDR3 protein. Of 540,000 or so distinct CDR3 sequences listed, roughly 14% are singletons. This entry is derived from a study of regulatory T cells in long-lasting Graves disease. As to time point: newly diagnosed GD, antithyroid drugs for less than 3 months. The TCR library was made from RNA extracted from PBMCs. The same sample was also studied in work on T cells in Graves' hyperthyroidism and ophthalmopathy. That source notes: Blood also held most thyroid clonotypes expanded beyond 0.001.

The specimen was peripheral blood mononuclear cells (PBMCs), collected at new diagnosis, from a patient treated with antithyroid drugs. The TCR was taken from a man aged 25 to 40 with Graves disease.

The CDR3 DNA is TGCAGTGCTAGCGGAAGGGGAGGGGTAGCCAAAAACATTCAGTACTTC. Its protein is CSASGRGGVAKNIQYF. The J gene is TRBJ2-4, the V gene TRBV20-1; TRBD2 agrees at 7 bases. V lost 3 bases and J lost 0; bases outside the gene matches: 8. The CDR3 length is 16 residues. Germline V gives CDR1 DFQATT, CDR2 SNEGSKA (reference sequence).